This record looks at one T cell receptor beta chain sequence and its context. Antigen unknown. Healthy bone marrow donors made up the donors. These data come from a study of cytomegalovirus exposure and HLA in healthy donors. Study-wide findings and caveats: Most CMV-associated TCR beta chains appeared HLA-restricted in a later analysis. The authors judged a highly shared variant cluster likely a sequencing artifact. In a later analysis, TCR beta V- and J-gene trimming showed a link to a missense DCLRE1C variant.

Between the trimmed V and J ends, which lost 2 bases and 2 bases, there was a span of 7 bases. The CDR3 runs 13 residues. Germline CDR1 ENHRY, CDR2 SYGVKD. Researchers ran the PCR with 60 Vbeta and 13 Jbeta primers. Repertoires were generated with immunoSEQ multiplex PCR, while TCRdb's copy carries only in-frame clones and drops some. The sample lists 50,000 to 70,000 clones, around 83% occurring once. J is TRBJ2-7 and V is TRBV10-3; D remains ambiguous. Specimen: PBMCs. The sequence derives from a human donor in good health. CDR3 amino acids: CAISEEVAYEQYF. The CDR3 DNA reads TGTGCCATCAGTGAGGAGGTTGCCTACGAGCAGTACTTC.